This TCR beta chain was profiled in a study of control samples from healthy donors and cancer patients. Method: immunoSEQ multiplex PCR; TCRdb's copy keeps in-frame clones and lacks some. Counted here are tens of thousands of clones, 70% to 90% occurring once; the ten biggest clones make up roughly 18%. The junction had 13 bases not matched to a gene; V was cut back by 4 bases and J by 4 bases. The V gene's germline CDR1 is MNHEY and CDR2 SVGEGT. The CDR3 has 17 amino acids. The receptor was derived from a man aged 30 to 39 in good health. The genes are TRBV6-2 or TRBV6-3 and TRBJ2-3, with TRBD2 identical over 8 bases. Sequenced material: blood. The CDR3 spells CASSSQRLSGGADTQYF. The DNA of the CDR3 is TGTGCCAGCAGTTCACAACGACTAAGCGGGGGCGCAGATACGCAGTATTTT.